This T cell receptor (beta chain) was found in a study of CD8+CD57+ T cells in acquired aplastic anemia. Profiling of TCR beta VDJ combinations and CDR3 sequences used genomic DNA as template. TCRdb re-analysed the reads in MiXCR, keeping a single row per CDR3 protein. Of some 210,000 distinct CDR3 sequences listed, over 60% were seen once; the top ten hold about 31%. This clonotype was observed a handful of times. Trimming left V 2 bases short and J 3 bases short, with 9 bases between. Germline values: CDR1 KGHDR, CDR2 SFDVKD. CDR3 size: 14 residues. The clonotype originates from a human donor in good health. V usage is TRBV24-1 and J usage is TRBJ1-2; maybe TRBD1 (5 bases). Sequencing was carried out using sorted CD4+, CD8+, or CD8+CD57+ T cells (not recorded which) from PBMCs. The CDR3 loop is CATSDSGTDYGYTF. CDR3 bases: TGTGCCACCAGTGATTCAGGGACCGACTATGGCTACACCTTC.